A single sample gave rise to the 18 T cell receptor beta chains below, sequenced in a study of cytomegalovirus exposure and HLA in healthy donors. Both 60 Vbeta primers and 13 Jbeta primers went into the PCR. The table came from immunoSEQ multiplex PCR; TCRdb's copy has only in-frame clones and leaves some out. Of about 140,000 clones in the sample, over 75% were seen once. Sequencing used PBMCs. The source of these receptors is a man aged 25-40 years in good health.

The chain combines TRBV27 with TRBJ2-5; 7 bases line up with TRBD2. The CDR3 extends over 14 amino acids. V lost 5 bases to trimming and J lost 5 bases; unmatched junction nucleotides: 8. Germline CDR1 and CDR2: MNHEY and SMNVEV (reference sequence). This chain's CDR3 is CASSRDPGGETQYF. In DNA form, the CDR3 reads TGTGCCAGCAGTCGGGACCCCGGGGGGGAGACCCAGTACTTC.

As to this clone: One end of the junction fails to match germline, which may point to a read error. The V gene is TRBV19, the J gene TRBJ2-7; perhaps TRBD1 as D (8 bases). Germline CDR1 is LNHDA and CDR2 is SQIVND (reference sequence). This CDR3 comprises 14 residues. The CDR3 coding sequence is TGTGCCAGTAAACCTGGACAGGGAGGGTACGAGCAGTGCTTC. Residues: CASKPGQGGYEQCF.

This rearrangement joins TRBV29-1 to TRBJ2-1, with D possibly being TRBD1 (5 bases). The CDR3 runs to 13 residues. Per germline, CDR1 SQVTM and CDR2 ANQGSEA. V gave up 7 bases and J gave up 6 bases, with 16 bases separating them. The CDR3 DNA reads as TGCAGCGGGATGGGGCAGGACACCAATGAGCAGTTCTTC. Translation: CSGMGQDTNEQFF.

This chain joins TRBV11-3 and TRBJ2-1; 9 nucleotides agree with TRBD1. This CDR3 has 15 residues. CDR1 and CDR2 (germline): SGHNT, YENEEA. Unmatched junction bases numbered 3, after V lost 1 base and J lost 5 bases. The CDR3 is CASSLGQGEDNEQFF. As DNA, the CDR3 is TGTGCCAGCAGCTTAGGACAGGGGGAGGACAATGAGCAGTTCTTC.

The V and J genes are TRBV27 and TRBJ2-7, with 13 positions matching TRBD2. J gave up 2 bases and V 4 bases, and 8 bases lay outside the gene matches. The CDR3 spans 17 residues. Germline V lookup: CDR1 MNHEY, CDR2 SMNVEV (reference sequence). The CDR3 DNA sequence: TGTGCCAGCAGTTCGTCAAAACTAGCGGGAGGGCCCTACGAGCAGTACTTC. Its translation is CASSSSKLAGGPYEQYF.

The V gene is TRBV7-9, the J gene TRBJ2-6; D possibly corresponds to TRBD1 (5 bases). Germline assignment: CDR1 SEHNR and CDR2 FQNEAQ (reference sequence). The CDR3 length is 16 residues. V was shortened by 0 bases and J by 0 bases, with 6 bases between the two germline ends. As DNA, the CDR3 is TGTGCCAGCAGCTTAGCGCAGGGCTCTGGGGCCAACGTCCTGACTTTC. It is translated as CASSLAQGSGANVLTF. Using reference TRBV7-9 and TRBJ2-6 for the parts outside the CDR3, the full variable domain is DTGVSQNPRHKITKRGQNVTFRCDPISEHNRLYWYRQTLGQGPEFLTYFQNEAQLEKSRLLSDRFSAERPKGSFSTLEIQRTEQGDSAMYLCASSLAQGSGANVLTFGAGSRLTVL.

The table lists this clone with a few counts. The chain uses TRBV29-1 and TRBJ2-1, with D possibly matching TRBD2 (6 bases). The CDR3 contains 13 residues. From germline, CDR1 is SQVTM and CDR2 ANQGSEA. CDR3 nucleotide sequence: TGCAGTGCGATGGTGCGGGAAGGGAATGAGCAGTTCTTC. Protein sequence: CSAMVREGNEQFF.

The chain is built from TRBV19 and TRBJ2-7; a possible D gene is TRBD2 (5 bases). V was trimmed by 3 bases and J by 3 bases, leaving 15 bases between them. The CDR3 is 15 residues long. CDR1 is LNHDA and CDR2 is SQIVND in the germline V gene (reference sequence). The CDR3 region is CASSIYGPGYYEQYF. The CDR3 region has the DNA TGTGCCAGTAGTATTTACGGCCCGGGGTACTACGAGCAGTACTTC.

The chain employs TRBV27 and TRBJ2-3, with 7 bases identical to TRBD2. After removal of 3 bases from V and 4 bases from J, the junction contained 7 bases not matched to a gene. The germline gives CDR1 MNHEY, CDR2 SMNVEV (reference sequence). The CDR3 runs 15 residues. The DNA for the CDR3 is TGTGCCAGCAGTTTTGGGGGGAGGGCCGCAGATACGCAGTATTTT. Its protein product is CASSFGGRAADTQYF.

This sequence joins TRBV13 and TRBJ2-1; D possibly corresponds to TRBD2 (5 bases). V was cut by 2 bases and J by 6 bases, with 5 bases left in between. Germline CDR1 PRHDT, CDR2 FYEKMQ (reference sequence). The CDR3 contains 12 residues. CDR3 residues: CASSLRGNEQFF. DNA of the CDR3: TGTGCCAGCAGCTTACGGGGCAATGAGCAGTTCTTC.

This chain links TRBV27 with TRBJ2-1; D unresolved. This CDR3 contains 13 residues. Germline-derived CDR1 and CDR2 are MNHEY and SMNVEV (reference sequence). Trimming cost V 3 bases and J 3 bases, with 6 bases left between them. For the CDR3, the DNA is TGTGCCAGCAGTTTCGGCGGCTACAATGAGCAGTTCTTC. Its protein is CASSFGGYNEQFF.

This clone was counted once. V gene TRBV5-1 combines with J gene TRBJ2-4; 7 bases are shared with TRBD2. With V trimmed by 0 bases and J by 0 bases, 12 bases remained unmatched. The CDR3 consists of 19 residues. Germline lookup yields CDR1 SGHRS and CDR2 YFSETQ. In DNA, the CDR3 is TGCGCCAGCAGCTTGGCCGAAAGATTCGCGGGAGCAGCCAAAAACATTCAGTACTTC. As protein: CASSLAERFAGAAKNIQYF.

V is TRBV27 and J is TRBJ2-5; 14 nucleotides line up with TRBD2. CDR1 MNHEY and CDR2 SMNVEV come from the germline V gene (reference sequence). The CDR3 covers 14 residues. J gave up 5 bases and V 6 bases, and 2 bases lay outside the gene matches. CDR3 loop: CASRGLAGAETQYF. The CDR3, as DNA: TGTGCCAGCAGGGGACTAGCGGGAGCGGAGACCCAGTACTTC.

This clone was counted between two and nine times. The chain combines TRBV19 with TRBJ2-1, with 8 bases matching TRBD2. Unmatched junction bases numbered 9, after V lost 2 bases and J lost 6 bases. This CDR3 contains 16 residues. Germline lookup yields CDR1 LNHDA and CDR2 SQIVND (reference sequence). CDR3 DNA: TGTGCCAGTAGTATAATGACGGGAGGGCCTGGCAATGAGCAGTTCTTC. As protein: CASSIMTGGPGNEQFF.

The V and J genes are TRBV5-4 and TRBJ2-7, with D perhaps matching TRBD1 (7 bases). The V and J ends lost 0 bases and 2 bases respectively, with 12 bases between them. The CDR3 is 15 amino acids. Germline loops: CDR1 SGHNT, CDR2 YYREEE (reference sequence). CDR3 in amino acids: CASSLVQGGAYEQYF. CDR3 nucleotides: TGTGCCAGCAGCTTGGTTCAGGGGGGAGCCTACGAGCAGTACTTC. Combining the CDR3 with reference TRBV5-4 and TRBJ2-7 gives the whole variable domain ETGVTQSPTHLIKTRGQQVTLRCSSQSGHNTVSWYQQALGQGPQFIFQYYREEENGRGNFPPRFSGLQFPNYSSELNVNALELDDSALYLCASSLVQGGAYEQYFGPGTRLTVT.

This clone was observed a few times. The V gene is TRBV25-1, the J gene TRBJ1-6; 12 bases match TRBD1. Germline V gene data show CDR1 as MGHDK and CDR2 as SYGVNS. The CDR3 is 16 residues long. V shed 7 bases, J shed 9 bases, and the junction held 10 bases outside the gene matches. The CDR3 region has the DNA TGTGCCAGCACAGGGACAGGGGGCCCTTATGGTTCACCCCTCCACTTT. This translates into CASTGTGGPYGSPLHF.

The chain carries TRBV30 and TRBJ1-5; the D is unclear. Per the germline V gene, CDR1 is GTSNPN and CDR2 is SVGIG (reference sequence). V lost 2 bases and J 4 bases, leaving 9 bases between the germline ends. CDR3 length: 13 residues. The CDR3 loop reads CAWSIRGNQPQHF. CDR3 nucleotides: TGTGCCTGGAGTATACGGGGTAATCAGCCCCAGCATTTT.

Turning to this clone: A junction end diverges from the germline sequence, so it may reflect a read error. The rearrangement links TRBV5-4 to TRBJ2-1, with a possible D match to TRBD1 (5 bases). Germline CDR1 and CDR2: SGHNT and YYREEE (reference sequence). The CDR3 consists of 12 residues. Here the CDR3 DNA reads TGTGCCAGCAGTTTGGGTGGGGCTGAGCAGTTCTTC. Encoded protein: CASSLGGAEQFF.